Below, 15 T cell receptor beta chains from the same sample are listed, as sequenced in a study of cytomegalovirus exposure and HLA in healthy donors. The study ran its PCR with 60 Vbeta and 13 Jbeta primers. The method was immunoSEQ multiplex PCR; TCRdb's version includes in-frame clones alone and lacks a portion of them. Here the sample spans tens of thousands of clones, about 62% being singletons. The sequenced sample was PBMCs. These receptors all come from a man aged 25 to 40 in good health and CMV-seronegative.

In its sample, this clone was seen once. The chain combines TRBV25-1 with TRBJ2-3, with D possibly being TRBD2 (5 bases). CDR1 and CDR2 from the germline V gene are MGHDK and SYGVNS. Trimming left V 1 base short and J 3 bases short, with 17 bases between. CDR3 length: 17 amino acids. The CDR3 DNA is TGTGCCAGCAGTGAATTTTTGGGCGAGGGTAGAACAGATACGCAGTATTTT. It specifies CASSEFLGEGRTDTQYF.

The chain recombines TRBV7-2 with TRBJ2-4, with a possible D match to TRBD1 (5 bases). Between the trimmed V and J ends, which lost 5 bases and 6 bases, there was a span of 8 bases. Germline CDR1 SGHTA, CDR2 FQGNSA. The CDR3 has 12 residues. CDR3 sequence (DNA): TGTGCCAGCAGCCGAGACAGAAACATTCAGTACTTC. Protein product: CASSRDRNIQYF.

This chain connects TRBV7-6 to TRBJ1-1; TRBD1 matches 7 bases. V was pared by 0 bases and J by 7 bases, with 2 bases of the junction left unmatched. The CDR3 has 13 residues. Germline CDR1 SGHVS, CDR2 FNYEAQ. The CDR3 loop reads CASSLAGDSEAFF. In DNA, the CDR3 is TGTGCCAGCAGCTTAGCGGGGGACAGTGAAGCTTTCTTT.

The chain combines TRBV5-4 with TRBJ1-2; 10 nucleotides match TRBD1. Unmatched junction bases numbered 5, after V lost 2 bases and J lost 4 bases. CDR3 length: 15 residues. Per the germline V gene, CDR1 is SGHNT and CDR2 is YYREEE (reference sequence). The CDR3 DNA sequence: TGTGCCAGCAGCTTTCCCGGGACAGGGGCCTATGGCTACACCTTC. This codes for CASSFPGTGAYGYTF.

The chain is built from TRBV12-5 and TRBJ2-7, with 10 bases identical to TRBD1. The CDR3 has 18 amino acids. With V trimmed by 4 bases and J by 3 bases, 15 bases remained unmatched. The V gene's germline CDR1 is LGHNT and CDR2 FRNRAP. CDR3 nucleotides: TGTGCTAGTGGTTCGACTGGGACAGGGGCACTGTCTATCTACGAGCAGTACTTC. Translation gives CASGSTGTGALSIYEQYF.

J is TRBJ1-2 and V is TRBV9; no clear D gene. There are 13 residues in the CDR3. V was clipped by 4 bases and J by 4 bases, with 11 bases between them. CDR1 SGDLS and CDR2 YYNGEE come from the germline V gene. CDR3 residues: CASSLGPRYGYTF. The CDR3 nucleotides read TGTGCCAGCAGCCTCGGTCCACGCTATGGCTACACCTTC.

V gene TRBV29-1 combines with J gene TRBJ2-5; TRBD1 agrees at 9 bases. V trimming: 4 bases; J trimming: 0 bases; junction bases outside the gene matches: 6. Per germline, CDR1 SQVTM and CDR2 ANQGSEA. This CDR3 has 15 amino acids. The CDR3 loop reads CSVVGTGNNQETQYF. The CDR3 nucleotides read TGCAGCGTTGTTGGGACAGGGAACAACCAAGAGACCCAGTACTTC.

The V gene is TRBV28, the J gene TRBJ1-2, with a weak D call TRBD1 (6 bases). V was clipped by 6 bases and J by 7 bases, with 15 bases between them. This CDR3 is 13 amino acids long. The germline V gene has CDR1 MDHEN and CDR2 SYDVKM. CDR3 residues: CASSRIWGLGYTF. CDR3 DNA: TGTGCCAGCAGCCGTATTTGGGGGCTTGGCTACACCTTC.

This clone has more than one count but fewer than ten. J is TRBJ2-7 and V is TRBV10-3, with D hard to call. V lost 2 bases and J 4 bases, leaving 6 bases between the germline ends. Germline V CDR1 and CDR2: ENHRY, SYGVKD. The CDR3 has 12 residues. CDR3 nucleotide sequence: TGTGCCATCAGTGAGGCGGAATACGAGCAGTACTTC. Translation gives CAISEAEYEQYF.

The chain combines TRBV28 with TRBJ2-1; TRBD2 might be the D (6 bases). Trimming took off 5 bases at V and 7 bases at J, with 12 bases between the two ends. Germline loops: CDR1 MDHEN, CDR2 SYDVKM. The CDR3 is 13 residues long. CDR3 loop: CASSPGTSNEQFF. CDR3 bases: TGTGCCAGCAGTCCTGGGACTTCGAATGAGCAGTTCTTC.

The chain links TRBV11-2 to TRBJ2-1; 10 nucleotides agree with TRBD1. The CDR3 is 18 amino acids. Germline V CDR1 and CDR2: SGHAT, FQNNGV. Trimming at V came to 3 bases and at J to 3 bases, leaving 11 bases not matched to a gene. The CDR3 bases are TGTGCCAGCAGCTTCGGACAGGGGGGTGACTTTTTCTACAATGAGCAGTTCTTC. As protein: CASSFGQGGDFFYNEQFF.

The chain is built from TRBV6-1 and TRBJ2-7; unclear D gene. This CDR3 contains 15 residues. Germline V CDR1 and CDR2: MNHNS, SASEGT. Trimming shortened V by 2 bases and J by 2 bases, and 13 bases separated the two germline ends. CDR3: CASSEHRQVPYEQYF. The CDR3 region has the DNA TGTGCCAGCAGTGAACACCGGCAGGTTCCCTACGAGCAGTACTTC.

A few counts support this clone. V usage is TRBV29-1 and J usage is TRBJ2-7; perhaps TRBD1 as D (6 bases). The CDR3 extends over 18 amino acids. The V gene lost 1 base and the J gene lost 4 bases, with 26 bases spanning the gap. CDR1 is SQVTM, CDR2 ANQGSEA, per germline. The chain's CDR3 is CSVEVSVAWGPFGYEQYF. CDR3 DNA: TGCAGCGTTGAAGTATCCGTCGCTTGGGGGCCCTTTGGTTACGAGCAGTACTTC.

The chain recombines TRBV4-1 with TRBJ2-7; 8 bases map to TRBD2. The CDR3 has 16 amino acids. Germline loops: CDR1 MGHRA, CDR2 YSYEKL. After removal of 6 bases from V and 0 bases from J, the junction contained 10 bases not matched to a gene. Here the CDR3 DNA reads TGCGCCAGCAGGAGGGCGCCCGGGACTAGCTCCTACGAGCAGTACTTC. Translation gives CASRRAPGTSSYEQYF.

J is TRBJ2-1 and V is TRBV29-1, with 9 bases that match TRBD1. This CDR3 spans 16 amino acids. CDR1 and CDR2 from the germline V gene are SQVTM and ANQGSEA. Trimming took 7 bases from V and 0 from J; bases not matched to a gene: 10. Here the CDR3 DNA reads TGCAGCGACATACAGGGGGCGGAATTCTCCTACAATGAGCAGTTCTTC. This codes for CSDIQGAEFSYNEQFF.